Here is one TCR beta chain with its context. As yet, its antigen is unknown. These data come from a study of cytomegalovirus exposure and HLA in healthy donors. Study context: Most donors, just over 80% of some 400 genotyped, fell in the Caucasian-associated ancestry cluster.

Points from the study as a whole: There were reportedly fewer N-insertions in an Asian-associated ancestry cluster than the roughly 670-donor mean, in a later analysis. A later analysis reported that several of the most significant clusters appeared to be linked to common viral pathogens, among them Epstein-Barr virus. Other equally common chains were less clonally expanded than HLA-associated TCR beta chains, a later analysis showed.

Vbeta (60) and Jbeta (13) primers were used in the PCR. Method: immunoSEQ multiplex PCR; TCRdb's copy keeps in-frame clones and lacks some. The data show roughly 83,000 clones, with approximately 75% seen just once and roughly 4.2% held by the top ten. Trimming took 4 bases from V and 4 from J, leaving 13 bases between them. Germline V gives CDR1 GTSNPN, CDR2 SVGIG (reference sequence). The length of the CDR3 is 14 residues. V usage is TRBV30 and J usage is TRBJ1-4; tentative D call: TRBD1 (6 bases). Sequencing was performed on PBMCs. The source is a man aged 60 to 75 in good health and CMV-seronegative. DNA of the CDR3: TGTGCCTGGACCACAGGGACAATTAATGAAAAACTGTTTTTT. Translation gives CAWTTGTINEKLFF.